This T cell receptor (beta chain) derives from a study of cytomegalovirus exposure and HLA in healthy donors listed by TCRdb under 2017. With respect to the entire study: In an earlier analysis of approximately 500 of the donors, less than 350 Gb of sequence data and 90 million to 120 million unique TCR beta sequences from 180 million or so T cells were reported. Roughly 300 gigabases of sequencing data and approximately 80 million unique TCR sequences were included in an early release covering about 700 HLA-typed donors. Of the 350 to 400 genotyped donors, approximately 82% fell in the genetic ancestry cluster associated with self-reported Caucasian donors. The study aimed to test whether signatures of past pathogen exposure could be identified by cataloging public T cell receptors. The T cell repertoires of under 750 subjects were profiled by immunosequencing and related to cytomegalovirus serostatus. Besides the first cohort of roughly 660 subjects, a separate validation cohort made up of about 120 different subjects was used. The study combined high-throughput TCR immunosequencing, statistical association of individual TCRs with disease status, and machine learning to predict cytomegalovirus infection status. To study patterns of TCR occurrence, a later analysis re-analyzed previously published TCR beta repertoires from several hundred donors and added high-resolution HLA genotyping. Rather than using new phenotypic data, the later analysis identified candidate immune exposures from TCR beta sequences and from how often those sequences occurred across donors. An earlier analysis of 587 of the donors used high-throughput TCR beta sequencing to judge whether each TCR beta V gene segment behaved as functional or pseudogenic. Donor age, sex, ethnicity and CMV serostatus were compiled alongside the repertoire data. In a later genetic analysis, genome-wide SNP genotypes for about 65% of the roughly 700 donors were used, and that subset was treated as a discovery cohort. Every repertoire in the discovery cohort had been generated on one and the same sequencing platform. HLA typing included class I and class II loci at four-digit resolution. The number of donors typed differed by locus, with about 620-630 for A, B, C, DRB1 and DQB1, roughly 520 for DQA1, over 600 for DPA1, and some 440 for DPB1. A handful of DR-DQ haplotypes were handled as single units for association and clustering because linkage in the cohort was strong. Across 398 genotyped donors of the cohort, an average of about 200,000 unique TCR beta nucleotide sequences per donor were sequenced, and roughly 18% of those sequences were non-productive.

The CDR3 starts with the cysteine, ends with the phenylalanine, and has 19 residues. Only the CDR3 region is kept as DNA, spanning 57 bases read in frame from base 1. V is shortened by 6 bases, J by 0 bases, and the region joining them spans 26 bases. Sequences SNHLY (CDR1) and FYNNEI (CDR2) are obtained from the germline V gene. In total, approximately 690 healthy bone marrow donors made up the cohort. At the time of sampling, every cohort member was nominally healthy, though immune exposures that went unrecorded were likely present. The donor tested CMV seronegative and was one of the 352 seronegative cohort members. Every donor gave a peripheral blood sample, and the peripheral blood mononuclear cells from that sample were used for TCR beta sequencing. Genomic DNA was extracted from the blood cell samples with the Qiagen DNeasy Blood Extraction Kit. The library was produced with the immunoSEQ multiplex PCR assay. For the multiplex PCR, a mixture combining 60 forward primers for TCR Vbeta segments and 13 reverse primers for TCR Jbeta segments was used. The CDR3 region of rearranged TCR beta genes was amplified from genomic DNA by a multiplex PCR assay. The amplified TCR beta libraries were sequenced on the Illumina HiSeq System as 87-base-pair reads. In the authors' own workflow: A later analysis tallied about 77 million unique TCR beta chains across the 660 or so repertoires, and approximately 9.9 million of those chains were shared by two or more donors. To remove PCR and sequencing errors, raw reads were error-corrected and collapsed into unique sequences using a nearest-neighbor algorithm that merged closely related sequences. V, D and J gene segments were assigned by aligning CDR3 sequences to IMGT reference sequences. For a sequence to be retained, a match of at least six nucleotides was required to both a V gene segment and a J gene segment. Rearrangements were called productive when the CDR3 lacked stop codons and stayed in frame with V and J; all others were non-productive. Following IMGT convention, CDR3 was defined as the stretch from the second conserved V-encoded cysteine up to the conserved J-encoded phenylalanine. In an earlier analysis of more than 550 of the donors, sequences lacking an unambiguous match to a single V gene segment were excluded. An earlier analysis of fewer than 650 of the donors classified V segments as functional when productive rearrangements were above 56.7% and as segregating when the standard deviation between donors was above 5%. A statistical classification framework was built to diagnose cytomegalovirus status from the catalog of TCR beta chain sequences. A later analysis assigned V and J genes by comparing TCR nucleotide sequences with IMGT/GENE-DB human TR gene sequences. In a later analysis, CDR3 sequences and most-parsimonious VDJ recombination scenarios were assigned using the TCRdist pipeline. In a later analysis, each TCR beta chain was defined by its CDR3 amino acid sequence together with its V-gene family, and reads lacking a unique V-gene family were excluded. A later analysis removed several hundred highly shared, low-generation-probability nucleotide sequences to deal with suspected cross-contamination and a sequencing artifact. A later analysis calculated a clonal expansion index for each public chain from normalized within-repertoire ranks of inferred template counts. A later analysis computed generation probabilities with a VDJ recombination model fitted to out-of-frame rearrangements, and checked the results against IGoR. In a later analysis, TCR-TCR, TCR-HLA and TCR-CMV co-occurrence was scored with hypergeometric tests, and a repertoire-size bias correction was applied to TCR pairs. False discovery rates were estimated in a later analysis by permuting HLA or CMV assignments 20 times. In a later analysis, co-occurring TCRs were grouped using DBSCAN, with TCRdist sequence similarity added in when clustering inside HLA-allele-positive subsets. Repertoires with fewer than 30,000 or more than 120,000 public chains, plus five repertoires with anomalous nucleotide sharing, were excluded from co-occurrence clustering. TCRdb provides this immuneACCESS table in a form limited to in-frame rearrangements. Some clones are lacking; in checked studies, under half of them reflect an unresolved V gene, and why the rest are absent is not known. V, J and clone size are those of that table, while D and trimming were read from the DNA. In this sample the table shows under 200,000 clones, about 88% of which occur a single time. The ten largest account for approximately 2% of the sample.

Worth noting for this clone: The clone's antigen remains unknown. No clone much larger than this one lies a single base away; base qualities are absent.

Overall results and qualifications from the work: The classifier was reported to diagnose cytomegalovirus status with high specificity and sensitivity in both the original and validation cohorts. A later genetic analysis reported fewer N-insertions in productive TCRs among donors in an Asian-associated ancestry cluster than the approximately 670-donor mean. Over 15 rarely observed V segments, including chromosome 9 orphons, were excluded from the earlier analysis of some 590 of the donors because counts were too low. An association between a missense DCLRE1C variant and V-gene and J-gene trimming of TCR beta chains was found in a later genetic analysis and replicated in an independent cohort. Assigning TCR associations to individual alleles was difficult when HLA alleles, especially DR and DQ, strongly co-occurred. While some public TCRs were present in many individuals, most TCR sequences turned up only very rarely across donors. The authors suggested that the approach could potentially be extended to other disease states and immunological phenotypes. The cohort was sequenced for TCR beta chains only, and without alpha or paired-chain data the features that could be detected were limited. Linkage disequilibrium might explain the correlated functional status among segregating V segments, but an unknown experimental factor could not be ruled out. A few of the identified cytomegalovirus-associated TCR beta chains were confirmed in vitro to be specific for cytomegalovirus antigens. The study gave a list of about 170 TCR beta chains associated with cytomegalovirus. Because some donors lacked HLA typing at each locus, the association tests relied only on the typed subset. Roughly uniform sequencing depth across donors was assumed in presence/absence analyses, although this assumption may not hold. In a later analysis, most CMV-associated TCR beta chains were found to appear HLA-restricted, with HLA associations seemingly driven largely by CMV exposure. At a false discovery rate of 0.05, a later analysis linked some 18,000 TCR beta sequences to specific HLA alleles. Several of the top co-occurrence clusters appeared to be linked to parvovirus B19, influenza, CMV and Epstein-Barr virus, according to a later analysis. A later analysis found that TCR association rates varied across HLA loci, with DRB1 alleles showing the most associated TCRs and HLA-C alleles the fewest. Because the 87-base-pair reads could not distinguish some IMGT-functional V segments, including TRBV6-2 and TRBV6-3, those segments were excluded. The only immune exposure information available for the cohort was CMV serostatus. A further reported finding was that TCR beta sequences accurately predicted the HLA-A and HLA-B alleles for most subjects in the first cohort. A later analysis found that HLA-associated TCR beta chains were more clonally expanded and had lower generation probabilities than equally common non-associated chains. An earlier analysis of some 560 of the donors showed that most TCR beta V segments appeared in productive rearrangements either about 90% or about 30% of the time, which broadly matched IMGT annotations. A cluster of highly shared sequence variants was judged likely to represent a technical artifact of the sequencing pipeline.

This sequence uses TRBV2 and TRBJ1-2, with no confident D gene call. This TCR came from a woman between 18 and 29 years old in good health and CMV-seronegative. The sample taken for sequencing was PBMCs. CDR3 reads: CASRTPAGKGGRPNYGYTF. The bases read TGTGCCAGCAGGACCCCGGCGGGAAAGGGCGGACGCCCTAACTATGGCTACACCTTC.